This T cell receptor beta chain stems from a study of blood T cell repertoires in COVID-19. Across the study: COVID-19 samples, acute and convalescent, were from the United States, Italy and Spain. PBMCs, B-cell-depleted T cells, or T cells were the source of the cDNA or gDNA that made up the material.

Authors' data handling: Reference gene primers were amplified, and this amplification served to estimate nucleated cell counts. The protocol was immunoSEQ multiplex PCR, while the TCRdb copy is restricted to in-frame clones and leaves out a portion. Clone size and V and J calls were adopted from that table, with D and trimming inferred from the DNA. Among under 200,000 clones listed, 88% were seen once. Germline V gene lookup returns CDR1 LGHNT and CDR2 FRNRAP. The CDR3 runs to 17 residues. Trimming at V came to 0 bases and at J to 11 bases, leaving 18 bases not matched to a gene. The V and J genes are TRBV12-5 and TRBJ1-2; TRBD1 aligns across 7 bases. The TCR was taken from a middle-aged man with active or convalescent COVID-19. What was sequenced was peripheral blood. The CDR3 protein is CASGLVIVASRDSTYTF. Here the CDR3 DNA reads TGTGCTAGTGGTTTGGTAATCGTCGCGTCCCGGGACAGCACGTACACCTTC. Based on the CDR3 plus reference TRBV12-5 and TRBJ1-2, the full variable domain is DARVTQTPRHKVTEMGQEVTMRCQPILGHNTVFWYRQTMMQGLELLAYFRNRAPLDDSGMPKDRFSAEMPDATLATLKIQPSEPRDSAVYFCASGLVIVASRDSTYTFGSGTRLTVV.